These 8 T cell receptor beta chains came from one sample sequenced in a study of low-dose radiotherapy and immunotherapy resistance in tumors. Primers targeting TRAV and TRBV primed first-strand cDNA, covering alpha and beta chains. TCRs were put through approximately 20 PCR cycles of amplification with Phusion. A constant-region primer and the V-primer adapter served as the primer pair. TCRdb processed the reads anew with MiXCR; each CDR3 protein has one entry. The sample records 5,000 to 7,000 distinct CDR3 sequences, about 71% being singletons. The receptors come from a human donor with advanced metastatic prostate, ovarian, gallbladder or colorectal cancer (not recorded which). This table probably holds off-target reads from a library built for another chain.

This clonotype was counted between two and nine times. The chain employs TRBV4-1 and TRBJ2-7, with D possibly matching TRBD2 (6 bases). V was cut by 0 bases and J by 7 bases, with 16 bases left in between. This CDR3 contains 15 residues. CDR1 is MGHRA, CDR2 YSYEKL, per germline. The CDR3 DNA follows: TGCGCCAGCAGCCAAGACGGGAGCTCTGTTGGGGAGCAGTACTTC. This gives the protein CASSQDGSSVGEQYF.

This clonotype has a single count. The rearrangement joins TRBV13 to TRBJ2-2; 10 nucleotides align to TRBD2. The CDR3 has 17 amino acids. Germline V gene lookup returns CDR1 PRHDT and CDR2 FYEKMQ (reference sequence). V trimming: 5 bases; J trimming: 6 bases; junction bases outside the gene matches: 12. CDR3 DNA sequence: TGTGCCAGCAGCCCCACCGGGAGCGGGGGGGCAGCCGGGGAGCTGTTTTTT. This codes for CASSPTGSGGAAGELFF.

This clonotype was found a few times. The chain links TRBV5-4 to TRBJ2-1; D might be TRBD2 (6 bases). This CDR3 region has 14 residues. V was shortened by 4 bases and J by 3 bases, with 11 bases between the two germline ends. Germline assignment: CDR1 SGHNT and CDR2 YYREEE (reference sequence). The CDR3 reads CASSDGTLYNEQFF. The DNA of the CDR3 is TGTGCCAGCAGCGACGGGACTCTCTACAATGAGCAGTTCTTC.

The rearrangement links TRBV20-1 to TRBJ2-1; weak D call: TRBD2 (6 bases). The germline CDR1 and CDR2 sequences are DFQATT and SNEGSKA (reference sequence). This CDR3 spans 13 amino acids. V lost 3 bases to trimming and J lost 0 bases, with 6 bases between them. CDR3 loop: CSARGGSYNEQFF. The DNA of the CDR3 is TGCAGTGCTAGGGGGGGCTCCTACAATGAGCAGTTCTTC.

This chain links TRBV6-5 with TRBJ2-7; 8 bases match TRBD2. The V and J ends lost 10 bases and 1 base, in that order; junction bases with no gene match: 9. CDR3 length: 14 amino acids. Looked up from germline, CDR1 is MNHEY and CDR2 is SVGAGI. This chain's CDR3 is CATRTGGTSYEQYF. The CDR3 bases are TGTGCCACCCGTACGGGGGGGACATCCTACGAGCAGTACTTC.

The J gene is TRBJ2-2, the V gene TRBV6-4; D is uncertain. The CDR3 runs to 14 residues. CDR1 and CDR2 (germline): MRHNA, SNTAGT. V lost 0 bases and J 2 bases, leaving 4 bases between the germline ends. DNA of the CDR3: TGTGCCAGCAGTGACTCTATTAACACCGGGGAGCTGTTTTTT. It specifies CASSDSINTGELFF.

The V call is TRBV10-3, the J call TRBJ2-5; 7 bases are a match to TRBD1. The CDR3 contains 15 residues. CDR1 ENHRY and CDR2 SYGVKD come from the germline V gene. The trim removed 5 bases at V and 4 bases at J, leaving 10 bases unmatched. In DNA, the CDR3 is TGTGCCATCAGTCCCGGGACAGTGGTCCGAGAGACCCAGTACTTC. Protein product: CAISPGTVVRETQYF.

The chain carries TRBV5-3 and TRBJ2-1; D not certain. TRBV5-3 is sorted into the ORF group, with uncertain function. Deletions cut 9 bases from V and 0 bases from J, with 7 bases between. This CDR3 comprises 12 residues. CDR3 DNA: TGTGCCACCTTACGCTCCTACAATGAGCAGTTCTTC. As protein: CATLRSYNEQFF.